This T cell receptor beta chain is from a study of CD8 T cells in ankylosing spondylitis (TCRdb year 2017). For context, the study as a whole: The study set out to find disease-linked TCR variants by profiling T cell receptor beta repertoires in ankylosing spondylitis patients and healthy donors. In total, the full study cohort was made up of approximately 99 healthy donors and 20 to 25 ankylosing spondylitis patients. Peripheral blood was sampled, and synovial fluid was also collected from ankylosing spondylitis patients. Overall study outcomes, separate from this receptor: A CD8+ phenotype was shown by the disease-linked clones, which were found at relatively low frequencies in peripheral blood. Some motif variants were previously reported in synovial fluid and blood of reactive arthritis patients, suggesting common disease-initiation mechanisms. Significant enrichment of the disease-linked clones was reported in matched synovial fluid samples from ankylosing spondylitis patients. Blood from ankylosing spondylitis patients appeared to be characterized by a TCR beta motif composed of eight highly homologous amino acid variants.

Sequencing was carried out with an Illumina HiSeq 2500. Quantitative 5'-RACE with molecular barcodes was used to prepare TCR beta libraries. The authors processed their data as follows. A new computational method based on a probabilistic model of VDJ rearrangement was used to identify disease-linked TCR variants. TCRdb took the public reads, trimmed them with fastp at Q25, ran MiXCR for clone calling and kept in-frame beta chains. Rows are unified per CDR3 protein, each entry keeping the most common DNA and genes. The V and J calls here are based on TCRdb, not the publication. A total of some 140,000 distinct CDR3 sequences appear in this sample, 8% to 9% of them only once. Under 7.5% of the sample lies in the top ten. V and J are trimmed by 6 bases and 4 bases, and the gene matches miss 7 bases of the junction. Based on the germline V gene, the CDR1 and CDR2 sequences are MNHNS and SASEGT. The CDR3, cysteine through phenylalanine, is 14 amino acids long. CDR3 DNA is the only sequence kept; it has 42 bases, read in frame from the first base.

Synovial fluid samples were paired with blood samples taken from the same ankylosing spondylitis patients. The sample holds many counts of this clonotype. Its specific antigen is unknown. Per-nucleotide qualities are absent, and no much larger clonotype sits a single base away. The chain links TRBV6-1 with TRBJ1-1, with 8 junctional bases fitting TRBD1. This receptor was identified in a male donor with ankylosing spondylitis. The sequenced sample was synovial fluid, either unsorted or a sorted T cell fraction (not recorded which). The sequenced DNA is TGTGCCAGCAGAGAACAGGGGGGGACCACTGAAGCTTTCTTT. Protein translation: CASREQGGTTEAFF.